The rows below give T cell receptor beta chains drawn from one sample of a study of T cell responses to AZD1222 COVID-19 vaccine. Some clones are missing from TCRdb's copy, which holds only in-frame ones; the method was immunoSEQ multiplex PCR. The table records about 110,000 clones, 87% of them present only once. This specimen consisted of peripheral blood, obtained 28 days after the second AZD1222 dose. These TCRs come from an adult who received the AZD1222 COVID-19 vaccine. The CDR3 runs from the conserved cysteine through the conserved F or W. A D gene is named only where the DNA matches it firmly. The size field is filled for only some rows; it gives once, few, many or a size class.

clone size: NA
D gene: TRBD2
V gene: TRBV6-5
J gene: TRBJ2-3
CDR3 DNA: TGTGCCAGCAGTTCGGGACTAGCGGGAGCAGAGGATACGCAGTATTTT
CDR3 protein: CASSSGLAGAEDTQYF

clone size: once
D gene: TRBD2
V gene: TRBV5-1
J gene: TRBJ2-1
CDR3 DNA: TGCGCCAGCAGCTTACCCTCGGGAGGAACGTACAATGAGCAGTTCTTC
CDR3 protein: CASSLPSGGTYNEQFF

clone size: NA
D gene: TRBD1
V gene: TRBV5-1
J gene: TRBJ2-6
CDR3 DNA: TGCGCCAGCAGCCGCGCAGGGGGCATGGGGGCCAACGTCCTGACTTTC
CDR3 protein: CASSRAGGMGANVLTF

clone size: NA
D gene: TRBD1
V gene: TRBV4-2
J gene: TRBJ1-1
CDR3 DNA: TGTGCCAGCAGCCAAGAATCCGGGACAGGGGGAAACACTGAAGCTTTCTTT
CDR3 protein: CASSQESGTGGNTEAFF

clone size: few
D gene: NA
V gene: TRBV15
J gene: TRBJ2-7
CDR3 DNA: TGTGCCACCAGCAGGGGCGGTGAAGGTTACTACGAGCAGTACTTC
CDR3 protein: CATSRGGEGYYEQYF

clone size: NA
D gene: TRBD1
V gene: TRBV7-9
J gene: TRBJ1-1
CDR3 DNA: TGTGCCAGCAGCCCAGACGAGGGGGCTTCGAGCACTGAAGCTTTCTTT
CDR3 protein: CASSPDEGASSTEAFF

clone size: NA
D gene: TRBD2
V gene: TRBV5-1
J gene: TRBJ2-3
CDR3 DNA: TGCGCCAGCAGCATCCGAACAGACTATCTTAGCGGGAGAAATTCGTCGCGGGATACGCAGTATTTT
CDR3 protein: CASSIRTDYLSGRNSSRDTQYF

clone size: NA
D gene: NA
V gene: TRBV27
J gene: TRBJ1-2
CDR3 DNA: TGTGCCAGCAGTTTATTAGGGGCCAACTATGGCTACACCTTC
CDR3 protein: CASSLLGANYGYTF

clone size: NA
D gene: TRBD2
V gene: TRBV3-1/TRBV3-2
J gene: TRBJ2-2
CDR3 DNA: TGTGCCAGCAGCCAAGCCGACGGTGGACTAGCGGGAGGGCCGGGTGGCACCGGGGAGCTGTTTTTT
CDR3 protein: CASSQADGGLAGGPGGTGELFF

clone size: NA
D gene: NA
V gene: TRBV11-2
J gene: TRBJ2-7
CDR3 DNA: TGTGCCAGCAGTTACAGGGTCAGCGAGCAGTACTTC
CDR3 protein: CASSYRVSEQYF

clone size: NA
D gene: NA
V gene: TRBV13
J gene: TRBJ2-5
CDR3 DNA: TGTGCCAGCAGCTTTCGGGAGTATGACGAGACCCAGTACTTC
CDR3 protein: CASSFREYDETQYF

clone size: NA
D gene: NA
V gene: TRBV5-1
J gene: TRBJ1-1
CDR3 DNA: TGCGCCAGCAGCTGGACAGCGAACACTGAAGCTTTCTTT
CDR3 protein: CASSWTANTEAFF

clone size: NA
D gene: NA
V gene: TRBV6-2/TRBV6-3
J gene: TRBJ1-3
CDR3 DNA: TGTGCCAGCAGTTCTCACCGGGGTAGTGGAAACACCATATATTTT
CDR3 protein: CASSSHRGSGNTIYF

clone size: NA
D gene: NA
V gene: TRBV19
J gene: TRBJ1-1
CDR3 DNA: TGTGCCAGTAGTATTCAGGGGATGAACACTGAAGCTTTCTTT
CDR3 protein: CASSIQGMNTEAFF

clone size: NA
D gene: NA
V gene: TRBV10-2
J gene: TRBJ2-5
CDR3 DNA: TGCGCCAGCAGACACGGACAGGAGACCCAGTACTTC
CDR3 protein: CASRHGQETQYF

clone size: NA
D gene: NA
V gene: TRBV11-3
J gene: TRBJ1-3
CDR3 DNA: TGTGCCAGCAGCTTAACCCTCGAGAACTCTGGAAACACCATATATTTT
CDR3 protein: CASSLTLENSGNTIYF